This is a list of T cell receptor beta chains from one sample in a study of CD8+ T cells in alopecia areata. Some clones are missing from TCRdb's copy, which holds only in-frame ones; the method was immunoSEQ multiplex PCR. The sample has around 200,000 clones, under 60% seen once. Sequenced material: CD8+ T cells sorted from blood, taken at week 24, from a patient treated with tofacitinib. The receptors come from a human donor with alopecia areata. Each CDR3 is given with its conserved first and last residue. The order of the fields is D gene, V gene, J gene, clone size, CDR3 DNA, CDR3 protein. The D gene is left open where the match is weak. Clone size is not always given. Where it is, it says once, few, many or a class for expanded clones.

-	TRBV5-1	TRBJ2-1	-	TGCGCCAGCAGCTTCGCGGAGGTAGGACAGTCCTACAATGAGCAGTTCTTC	CASSFAEVGQSYNEQFF
TRBD1	TRBV9	TRBJ1-6	-	TGTGCCAGCAGCGTCCAACAGGGGGGGAATTCACCCCTCCACTTT	CASSVQQGGNSPLHF
-	TRBV9	TRBJ1-5	once	TGTGCCAGCAGCGTAGCAGATCATAGCAATCAGCCCCAGCATTTT	CASSVADHSNQPQHF
-	TRBV29-1	TRBJ2-5	few	TGCAGCGTTGAAGATGGAGATCACCAAGAGACCCAGTACTTC	CSVEDGDHQETQYF
-	TRBV7-9	TRBJ2-5	few	TGTGCCAGCAGCGCTTGGAGGGGGAGGGAGACCCAGTACTTC	CASSAWRGRETQYF
TRBD2	TRBV13	TRBJ2-5	few	TGTGCCAGCATAAATAGCGGGGAAGAGACCCAGTACTTC	CASINSGEETQYF
-	TRBV30	TRBJ2-3	-	TGTGCCTGGAGTGTTAGGCGGGAACTAAACACAGATACGCAGTATTTT	CAWSVRRELNTDTQYF
TRBD1	TRBV14	TRBJ2-7	-	TGTGCCAGCAGCCAAGGGGACAGGCTCATCGGCTCCTCCTACGAGCAGTACTTC	CASSQGDRLIGSSYEQYF
-	TRBV27	TRBJ1-5	-	TGTGCCAGCAGTTTATCTGTCAGGCAGGCCCAGCATTTT	CASSLSVRQAQHF
TRBD1	TRBV19	TRBJ2-1	few	TGTGCCAGTAGCCTGACAGGGAACTCCTACAATGAGCAGTTCTTC	CASSLTGNSYNEQFF
TRBD2	TRBV6-5	TRBJ2-1	-	TGTGCCAGCATGCCTAGCGGGGGCGGCGGCAATGAGCAGTTCTTC	CASMPSGGGGNEQFF
TRBD1	TRBV5-1	TRBJ1-2	-	TGCGCCAGCAGCTCCACAGGGGTCCCTTCTCTTAACTATGGCTACACCTTC	CASSSTGVPSLNYGYTF
-	TRBV2	TRBJ2-3	once	TGTGCCAGCAGTGCTGGTCAGTCCGGGGCCCGCACAGATACGCAGTATTTT	CASSAGQSGARTDTQYF
TRBD1	TRBV29-1	TRBJ1-2	-	TGCAGTACAGGGGGCGACTATGGCTACACCTTC	CSTGGDYGYTF
-	TRBV5-6	TRBJ1-5	-	TGTGCCAGCGCAACCGGGACACTGAGCAATCAGCCCCAGCATTTT	CASATGTLSNQPQHF
-	TRBV29-1	TRBJ1-6	-	TGCAGCGCCTTATTCGGGGCGCGGAATTCACCCCTCCACTTT	CSALFGARNSPLHF
-	TRBV10-3	TRBJ2-6	few	TGTGCCATCAGTGAGATTACCGCAGCATCTGGGGCCAACGTCCTGACTTTC	CAISEITAASGANVLTF
-	TRBV27	TRBJ1-1	-	TGTGCCAGCAGCCCTCGTGAAGCGAACACTGAAGCTTTCTTT	CASSPREANTEAFF
TRBD1	TRBV19	TRBJ2-7	-	TGTGCCAGTAGTCAGGGGACAGGCGTAACCTACGAGCAGTACTTC	CASSQGTGVTYEQYF
TRBD1	TRBV30	TRBJ1-1	-	TGTGCCTGGAGTGTAGGGGGCAGTGAAGCTTTCTTT	CAWSVGGSEAFF
-	TRBV6-5	TRBJ1-4	-	TGTGCCAGCAGTTACTCGATAGGGGTTAATGAAAAACTGTTTTTT	CASSYSIGVNEKLFF
-	TRBV7-9	TRBJ2-3	-	TGTGCCAGCAGCTTAGTCGGTGGGCAGAGCACAGATACGCAGTATTTT	CASSLVGGQSTDTQYF
-	TRBV4-2	TRBJ2-2	-	TGTGCCAGCAGCCAAGTCCCGGCACGCGGGGAGCTGTTTTTT	CASSQVPARGELFF